The sequence of this T cell receptor (beta chain) was determined in a study of OX40 agonist ivuxolimab in advanced cancers. Background on the study: Head and neck, renal cell, melanoma or hepatocellular carcinoma were the cancers that dose-escalation patients had. The group had a mean age of about 65 years, ranged from about 23 to 85, and was 82.7% male.

Notes on this clone: The antigen is undetermined.

Some clones are missing from TCRdb's copy, which holds only in-frame ones; the method was immunoSEQ multiplex PCR. The data show 50,000 or so clones, 88% seen once. Study-level results: The average count of expanded clones was higher among CD8+ T cells than among CD4+. At 0.1 to 3.0 mg/kg and by week 6, clonal expansion occurred in CD4+ and CD8+ blood T cells.

Sequenced here: CD4+ or CD8+ T cells sorted from blood, sampled in a trial of the OX40 agonist ivuxolimab. The TCR comes from an adult with an advanced solid tumor such as melanoma, head and neck, liver or kidney cancer.

The CDR3 DNA sequence: TGTGCCAGCAGCTTTTGGGGACAGGGAGGCACTGAAGCTTTCTTT. Amino acid sequence: CASSFWGQGGTEAFF. The chain uses TRBV5-4 and TRBJ1-1; 9 positions match TRBD1. The ends lost 2 bases at V and 4 bases at J; junction bases unmatched: 6. Looked up from germline, CDR1 is SGHNT and CDR2 is YYREEE (reference sequence). This CDR3 comprises 15 residues.